The T cell receptor (beta chain) under discussion was sequenced for a study of T cell repertoires in cytomegalovirus infection. MiXCR, run by TCRdb on the reads, gives a single entry per CDR3 protein. The data hold around 770,000 distinct CDR3 sequences, with about 28% observed a single time. Study results and limitations: Predominance within the ex vivo response was attributable to HLA-C-restricted CMV-specific TCR beta clonotypes.

A remark on this clonotype: No antigen is known for it.

V was trimmed by 5 bases and J by 3 bases, leaving 20 bases between them. Germline V gene data show CDR1 as MNHEY and CDR2 as SVGAGI. The CDR3 runs 17 residues. The source is a human donor in good health (CMV status not recorded). Some clones in this sample may be carry-over from other donors' samples. The V and J genes are TRBV6-5 and TRBJ2-1; D is perhaps TRBD2 (6 bases). The starting material was cultured CD8+ T cells from PBMCs, obtained from culture after CMV antigen stimulation. The CDR3 DNA reads as TGTGCCAGCAGTCTCTTCCCCCGACTAGTTGACTACAATGAGCAGTTCTTC. It codes for CASSLFPRLVDYNEQFF.